The sequence of this TCR beta chain was determined in a study of blood T cells in healthy people across ages. PCR was performed a second time for 7 to 11 cycles using a sample-barcoded 5' primer and a J-beta primer mix. Samples each returned at least 2.5 million CDR3-containing paired-end reads. TCRdb itself ran the 5' RACE reads through MiXCR, one entry per CDR3 protein. Here the sample spans around 990,000 distinct CDR3 sequences, around two fifths being singletons. CDR3 length equals 15 residues. Germline loops: CDR1 PRHDT, CDR2 FYEKMQ (reference sequence). V dropped 5 bases and J dropped 5 bases, with 18 bases sitting between them. In this sample, this clonotype turned up once.

The sample consisted of blood. The rearrangement links TRBV13 to TRBJ1-1, with a tentative D call TRBD1 (5 bases). The TCR comes from a man aged 18 to 29 in good health. The CDR3, as DNA: TGTGCCAGCAGCCAAGGGCCCGGGGCTGGGACTGAAGCTTTCTTT. This codes for CASSQGPGAGTEAFF.